This T cell receptor beta chain was obtained from a study of blood T cell repertoires in COVID-19 (TCRdb year 2020). For the wider study: Samples covering the acute and convalescent phases of COVID-19 were provided by collaborators in the United States, Italy and Spain. The material from the prospective study consisted of cDNA or gDNA derived from T cells, B-cell-depleted T cells, or PBMCs. The dataset comprised deeply sampled blood TCRbeta repertoires from subjects exposed to, actively infected with, or recovered from COVID-19. The repertoires were made available in a free public database intended to serve as a resource for research on the immune response to SARS-CoV-2. The samples were drawn from two sources: the first 160 participants of the ongoing ImmuneRACE study, and fewer than 1,500 subjects contributed by 6 global collaborators. The sample metadata nearly always contained a de-identified subject ID, COVID-19 status, age in years and sex. Where available, HLA class I and class II types were obtained from metadata supplied by the sample provider rather than from assay-based typing.

TCRbeta CDR3 regions were amplified from genomic DNA using the immunoSEQ Assay, a bias-controlled multiplex PCR. As for the original processing: The number of nucleated cells in each sample was estimated by amplification of reference gene primers within the assay. Sequence reads were collapsed and filtered to measure the absolute abundance of every unique TCRbeta CDR3 rearrangement. Productive Simpson clonality was computed per sample as the square root of Simpson's diversity index over productive rearrangements. TCRdb provides this immuneACCESS table in a form limited to in-frame rearrangements. Some clones are lacking; in checked studies, under half of them reflect an unresolved V gene, and why the rest are absent is not known. V and J calls and clone size are as listed in that table; D and trimming were resolved from the DNA. A total of 150,000 to 200,000 clones appear in this sample, approximately 90% of them only once. The ten largest clones take up 1.5% to 2% of the sample.

Note on this clone: Its antigen is unknown. No qualities accompany the bases; no much larger clone lies one base away.

CDR1 MDHEN and CDR2 SYDVKM are derived from the germline V gene. For this chain, trimming is 0 bases at the V end and 5 bases at the J end, and the number of junction bases without a gene match is 10. From cysteine to phenylalanine, the CDR3 is 18 amino acids long. This entry keeps only the CDR3 DNA: 54 bases, framed from base 1. The paper as a whole reports these results and caveats: Clinical and demographic metadata were provided uncurated, with the amount varying by source and participant.

Samples from volunteer blood donors who had recovered from COVID-19 were contributed by a second Seattle source. Whole blood was collected in K2EDTA tubes by collaborating institutions according to the institutions' own protocols. For TCRbeta analysis, collaborators shipped samples in one of three forms: frozen whole blood, isolated PBMCs, or DNA extracted from either of those sample types. The receptor was derived from a young man who had recovered from COVID-19. Sequenced input: peripheral blood. The chain joins TRBV28 to TRBJ2-1, with 10 junctional bases fitting TRBD1. The nucleotide sequence is given as TGTGCCAGCAGTTTATGGGGGACAGGGGATAAGTCCCACAATGAGCAGTTCTTC. Translation gives CASSLWGTGDKSHNEQFF.